This T cell receptor (beta chain) was captured by sequencing in a study of cytomegalovirus exposure and HLA in healthy donors. In the case of this clone: Its antigen is currently unknown.

Study-level findings and limits: Some TCR beta chains (roughly 160 of them) were listed as cytomegalovirus-associated. In vitro experiments confirmed that three CMV-associated chains were specific for CMV antigens. Trimming of TCR beta V- and J-genes showed a link, identified in a later analysis, to a missense DCLRE1C variant.

With 60 Vbeta and 13 Jbeta primers, the PCR was carried out. TCRdb keeps only in-frame clones here, not all; method: immunoSEQ multiplex PCR. The repertoire table contains some 130,000 clones. V lost 10 bases to trimming and J lost 10 bases; unmatched junction nucleotides: 11. The CDR3 runs 13 residues. Germline V gives CDR1 MDHEN, CDR2 SYDVKM. The sequencing input was PBMCs. This clonotype was obtained from a man between 18 and 35 years old in good health and CMV-seronegative. The chain links TRBV28 to TRBJ2-1, with 9 bases aligning to TRBD2. CDR3 DNA sequence: TGTGCCACATATAGCGGGGGTCCACAAGAGCAGTTCTTC. The encoded protein is CATYSGGPQEQFF.